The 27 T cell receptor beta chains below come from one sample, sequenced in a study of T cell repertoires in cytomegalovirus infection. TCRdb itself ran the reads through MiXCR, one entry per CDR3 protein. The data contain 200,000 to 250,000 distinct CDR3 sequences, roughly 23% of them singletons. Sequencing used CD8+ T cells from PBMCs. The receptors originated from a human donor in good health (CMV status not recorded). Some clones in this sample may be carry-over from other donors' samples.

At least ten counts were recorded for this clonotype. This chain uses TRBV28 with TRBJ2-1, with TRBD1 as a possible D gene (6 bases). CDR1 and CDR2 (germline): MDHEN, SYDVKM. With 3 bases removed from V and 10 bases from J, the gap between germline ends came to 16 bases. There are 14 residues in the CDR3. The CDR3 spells CASSFARGMGEQFF. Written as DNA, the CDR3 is TGTGCCAGCAGTTTCGCCAGGGGCATGGGGGAGCAGTTCTTC.

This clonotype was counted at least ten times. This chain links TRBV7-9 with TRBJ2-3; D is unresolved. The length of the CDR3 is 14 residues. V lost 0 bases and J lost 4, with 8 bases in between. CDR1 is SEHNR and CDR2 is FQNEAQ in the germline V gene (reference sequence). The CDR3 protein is CASSLAKGPDTQYF. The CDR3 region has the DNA TGTGCCAGCAGCTTAGCTAAGGGTCCAGATACGCAGTATTTT.

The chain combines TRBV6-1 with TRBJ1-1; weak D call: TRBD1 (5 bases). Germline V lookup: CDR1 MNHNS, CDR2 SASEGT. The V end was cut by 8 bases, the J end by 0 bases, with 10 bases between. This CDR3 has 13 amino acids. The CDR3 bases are TGTGCCAGCGGGGGGATTTTGAACACTGAAGCTTTCTTT. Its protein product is CASGGILNTEAFF.

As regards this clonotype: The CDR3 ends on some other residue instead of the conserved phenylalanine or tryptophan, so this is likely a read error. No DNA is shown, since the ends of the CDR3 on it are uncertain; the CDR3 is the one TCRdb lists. The CDR3: CASSYPPDD. The chain has TRBV27 and TRBJ2-5; TRBD1, the D gene given by the table, was not confirmed from the DNA. The CDR3 is 9 amino acids long, termini counted. Germline CDR1 is MNHEY and CDR2 is SMNVEV (reference sequence).

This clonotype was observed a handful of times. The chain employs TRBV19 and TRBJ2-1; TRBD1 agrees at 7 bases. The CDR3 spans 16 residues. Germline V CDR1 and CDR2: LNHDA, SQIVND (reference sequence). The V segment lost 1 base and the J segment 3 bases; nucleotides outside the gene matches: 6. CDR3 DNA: TGTGCCAGTAGTATAGTACTTGGGACAGTCTACAATGAGCAGTTCTTC. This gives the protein CASSIVLGTVYNEQFF.

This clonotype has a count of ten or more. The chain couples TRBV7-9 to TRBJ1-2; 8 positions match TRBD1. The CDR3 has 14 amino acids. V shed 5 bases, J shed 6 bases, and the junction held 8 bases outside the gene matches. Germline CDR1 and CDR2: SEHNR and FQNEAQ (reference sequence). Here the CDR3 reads CASSLGQGLDGYTF. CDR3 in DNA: TGTGCCAGCAGCCTAGGACAGGGTTTGGATGGCTACACCTTC.

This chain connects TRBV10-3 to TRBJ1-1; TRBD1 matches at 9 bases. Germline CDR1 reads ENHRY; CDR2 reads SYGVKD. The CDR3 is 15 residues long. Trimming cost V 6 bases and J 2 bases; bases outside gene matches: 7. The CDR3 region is CAIRGGQGSNTEAFF. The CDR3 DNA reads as TGTGCCATCAGAGGTGGACAGGGGAGTAACACTGAAGCTTTCTTT.

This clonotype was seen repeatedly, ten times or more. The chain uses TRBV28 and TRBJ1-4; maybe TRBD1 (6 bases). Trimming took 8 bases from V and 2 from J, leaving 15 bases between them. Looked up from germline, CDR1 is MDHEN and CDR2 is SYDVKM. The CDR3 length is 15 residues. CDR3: CASSDRGNTNEKLFF. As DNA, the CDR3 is TGTGCCAGCTCCGATAGGGGGAATACTAATGAAAAACTGTTTTTT.

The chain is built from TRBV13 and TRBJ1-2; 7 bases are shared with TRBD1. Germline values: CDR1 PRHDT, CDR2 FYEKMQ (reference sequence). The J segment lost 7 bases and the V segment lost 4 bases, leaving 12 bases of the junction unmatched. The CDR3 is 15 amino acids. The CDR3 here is CASSSLQGDPGGYTF. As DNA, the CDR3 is TGTGCCAGCAGCTCCCTCCAGGGGGATCCGGGTGGCTACACCTTC.

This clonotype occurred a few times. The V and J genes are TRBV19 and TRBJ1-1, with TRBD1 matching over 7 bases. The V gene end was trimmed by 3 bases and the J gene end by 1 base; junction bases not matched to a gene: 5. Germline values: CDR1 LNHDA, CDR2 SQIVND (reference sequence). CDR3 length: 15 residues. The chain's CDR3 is CASSIWNRGNTEAFF. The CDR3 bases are TGTGCCAGTAGTATTTGGAACAGGGGGAACACTGAAGCTTTCTTT. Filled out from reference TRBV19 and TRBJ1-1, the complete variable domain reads DGGITQSPKYLFRKEGQNVTLSCEQNLNHDAMYWYRQDPGQGLRLIYYSQIVNDFQKGDIAEGYSVSREKKESFPLTVTSAQKNPTAFYLCASSIWNRGNTEAFFGQGTRLTVV.

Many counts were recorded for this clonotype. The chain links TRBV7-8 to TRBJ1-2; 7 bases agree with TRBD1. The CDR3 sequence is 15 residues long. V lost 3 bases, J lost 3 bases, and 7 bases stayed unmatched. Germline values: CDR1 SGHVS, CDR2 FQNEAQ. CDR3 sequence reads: CASSLSQTGDYGYTF. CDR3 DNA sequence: TGTGCCAGCAGCTTGTCACAAACAGGGGACTATGGCTACACCTTC.

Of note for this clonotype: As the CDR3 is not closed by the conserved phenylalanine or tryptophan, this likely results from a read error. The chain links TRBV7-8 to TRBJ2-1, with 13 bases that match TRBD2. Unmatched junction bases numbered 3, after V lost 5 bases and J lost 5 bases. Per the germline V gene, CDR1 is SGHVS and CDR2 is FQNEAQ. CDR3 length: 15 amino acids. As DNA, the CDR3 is TGTGCCAGCAGCGAACTAGCGGGGGGGAACAATGAGCAGTTCGTC. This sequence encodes CASSELAGGNNEQFV.

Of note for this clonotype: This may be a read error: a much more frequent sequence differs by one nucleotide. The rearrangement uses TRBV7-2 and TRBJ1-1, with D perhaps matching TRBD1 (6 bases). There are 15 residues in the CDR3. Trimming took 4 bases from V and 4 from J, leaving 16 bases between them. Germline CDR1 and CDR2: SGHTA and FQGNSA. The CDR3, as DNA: TGTGCCAGCAGCTCAAGCTGGGGGGCCGGCACTGAAGCTTTCTTT. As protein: CASSSSWGAGTEAFF.

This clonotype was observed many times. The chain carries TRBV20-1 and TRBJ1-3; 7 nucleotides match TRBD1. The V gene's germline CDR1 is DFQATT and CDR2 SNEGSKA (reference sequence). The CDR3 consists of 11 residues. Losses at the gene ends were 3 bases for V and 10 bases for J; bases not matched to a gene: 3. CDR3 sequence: CSASSQGTIYF. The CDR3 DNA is TGCAGTGCTAGTTCACAGGGGACCATATATTTT.

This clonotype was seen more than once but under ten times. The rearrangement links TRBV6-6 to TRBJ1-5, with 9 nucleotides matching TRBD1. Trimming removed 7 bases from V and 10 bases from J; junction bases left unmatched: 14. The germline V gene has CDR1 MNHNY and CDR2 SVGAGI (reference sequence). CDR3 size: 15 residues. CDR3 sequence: CASTDSGQGRGPQHF. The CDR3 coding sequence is TGTGCCAGCACCGACTCGGGACAGGGAAGAGGCCCCCAGCATTTT.

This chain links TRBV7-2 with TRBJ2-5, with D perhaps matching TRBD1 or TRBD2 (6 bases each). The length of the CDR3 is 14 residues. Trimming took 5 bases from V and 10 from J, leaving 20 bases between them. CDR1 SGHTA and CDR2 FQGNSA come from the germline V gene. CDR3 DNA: TGTGCCAGCAGCGGAGATGGGGGGCTAGGGGACCAGTACTTC. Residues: CASSGDGGLGDQYF.

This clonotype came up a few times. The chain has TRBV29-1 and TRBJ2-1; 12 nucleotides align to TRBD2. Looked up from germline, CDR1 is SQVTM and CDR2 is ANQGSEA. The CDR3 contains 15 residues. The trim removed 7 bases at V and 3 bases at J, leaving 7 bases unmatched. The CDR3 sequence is CSGRLAGDYYNEQFF. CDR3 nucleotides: TGCAGCGGACGACTAGCGGGGGACTACTACAATGAGCAGTTCTTC.

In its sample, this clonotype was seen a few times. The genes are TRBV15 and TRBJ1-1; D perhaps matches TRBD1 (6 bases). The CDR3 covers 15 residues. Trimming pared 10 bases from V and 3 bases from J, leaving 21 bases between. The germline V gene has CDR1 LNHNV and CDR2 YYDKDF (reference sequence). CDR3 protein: CASAGFRGAYTEAFF. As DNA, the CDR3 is TGTGCCAGCGCCGGGTTCAGGGGAGCTTACACTGAAGCTTTCTTT.

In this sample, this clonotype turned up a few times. The CDR3 bases are TGTGCCAGCAGTCATAATAGCAATCAGCCCCAGCATTTT. Protein sequence: CASSHNSNQPQHF. The rearrangement uses TRBV7-9 and TRBJ1-5; no clear D gene. The germline V and J ends were trimmed by 6 bases and 0 bases, with 6 bases remaining between them. The germline gives CDR1 SEHNR, CDR2 FQNEAQ (reference sequence). The CDR3 sequence is 13 residues long.

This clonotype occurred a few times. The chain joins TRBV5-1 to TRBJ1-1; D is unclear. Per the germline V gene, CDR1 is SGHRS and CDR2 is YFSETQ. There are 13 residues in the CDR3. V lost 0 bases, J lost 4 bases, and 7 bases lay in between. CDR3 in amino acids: CASSLDVGTEAFF. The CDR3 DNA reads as TGCGCCAGCAGCTTGGATGTGGGCACTGAAGCTTTCTTT. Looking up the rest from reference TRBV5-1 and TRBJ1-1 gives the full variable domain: KAGVTQTPRYLIKTRGQQVTLSCSPISGHRSVSWYQQTPGQGLQFLFEYFSETQRNKGNFPGRFSGRQFSNSRSEMNVSTLELGDSALYLCASSLDVGTEAFFGQGTRLTVV.

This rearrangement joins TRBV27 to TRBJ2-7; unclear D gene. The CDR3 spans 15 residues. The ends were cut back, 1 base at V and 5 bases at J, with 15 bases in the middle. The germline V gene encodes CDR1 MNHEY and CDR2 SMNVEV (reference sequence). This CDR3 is CASSLWVGSRNEQYF. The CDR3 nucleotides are TGTGCCAGCAGTTTATGGGTGGGATCCAGGAACGAGCAGTACTTC.

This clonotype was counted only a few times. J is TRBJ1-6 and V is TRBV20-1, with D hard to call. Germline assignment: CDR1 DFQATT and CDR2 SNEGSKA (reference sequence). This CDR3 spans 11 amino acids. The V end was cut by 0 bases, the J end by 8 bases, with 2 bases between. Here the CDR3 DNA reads TGCAGTGCTAGAGAGTATTCACCCCTCCACTTT. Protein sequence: CSAREYSPLHF.

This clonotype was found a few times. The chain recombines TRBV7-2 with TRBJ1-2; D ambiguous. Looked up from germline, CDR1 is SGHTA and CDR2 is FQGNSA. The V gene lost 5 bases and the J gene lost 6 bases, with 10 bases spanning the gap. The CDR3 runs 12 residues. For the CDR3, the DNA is TGTGCCAGCAGCCTCTCGTTGGATGGCTACACCTTC. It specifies CASSLSLDGYTF.

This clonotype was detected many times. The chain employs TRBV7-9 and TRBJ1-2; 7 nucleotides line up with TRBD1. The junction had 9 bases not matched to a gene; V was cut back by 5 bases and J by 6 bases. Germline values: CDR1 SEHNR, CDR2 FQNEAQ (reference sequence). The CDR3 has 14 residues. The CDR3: CASSRTGDLDGYTF. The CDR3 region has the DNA TGTGCCAGCAGCAGAACAGGGGACCTGGATGGCTACACCTTC. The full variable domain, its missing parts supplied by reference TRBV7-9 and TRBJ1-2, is DTGVSQNPRHKITKRGQNVTFRCDPISEHNRLYWYRQTLGQGPEFLTYFQNEAQLEKSRLLSDRFSAERPKGSFSTLEIQRTEQGDSAMYLCASSRTGDLDGYTFGSGTRLTVV.

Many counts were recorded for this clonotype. CDR3 loop: CASSLTFSSYNEQFF. The CDR3 DNA reads TGTGCCAGCAGTTTAACCTTCAGCTCCTACAATGAGCAGTTCTTC. V usage is TRBV28 and J usage is TRBJ2-1, with D unresolved. V lost 2 bases and J lost 0, with 8 bases in between. CDR3 size: 15 residues. In germline, CDR1 is MDHEN, CDR2 SYDVKM.

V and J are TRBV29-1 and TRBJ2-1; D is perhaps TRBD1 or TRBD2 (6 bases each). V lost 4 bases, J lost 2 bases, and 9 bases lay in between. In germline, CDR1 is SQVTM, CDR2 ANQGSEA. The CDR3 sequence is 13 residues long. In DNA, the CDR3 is TGCAGCGTTGGAGGGGGGACCTACAATGAGCAGTTCTTC. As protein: CSVGGGTYNEQFF.

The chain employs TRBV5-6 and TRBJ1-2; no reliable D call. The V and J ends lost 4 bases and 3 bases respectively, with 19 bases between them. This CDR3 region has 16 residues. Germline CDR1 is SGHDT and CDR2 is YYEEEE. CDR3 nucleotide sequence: TGTGCCAGCAGCCCGGAGGTTGTCGGGGTCGACTATGGCTACACCTTC. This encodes CASSPEVVGVDYGYTF.